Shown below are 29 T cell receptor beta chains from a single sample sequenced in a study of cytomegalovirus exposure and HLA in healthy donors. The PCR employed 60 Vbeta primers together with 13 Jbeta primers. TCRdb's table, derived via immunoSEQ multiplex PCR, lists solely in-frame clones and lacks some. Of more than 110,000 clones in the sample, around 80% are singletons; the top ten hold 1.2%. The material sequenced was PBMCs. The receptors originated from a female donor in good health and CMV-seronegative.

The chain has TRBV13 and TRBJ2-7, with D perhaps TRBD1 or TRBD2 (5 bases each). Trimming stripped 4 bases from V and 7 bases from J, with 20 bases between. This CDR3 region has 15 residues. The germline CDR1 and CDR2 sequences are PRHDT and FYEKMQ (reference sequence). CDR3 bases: TGTGCCAGCAGCTCAGGGAAGGTCCGTACGGGAGAGCAGTACTTC. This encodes CASSSGKVRTGEQYF.

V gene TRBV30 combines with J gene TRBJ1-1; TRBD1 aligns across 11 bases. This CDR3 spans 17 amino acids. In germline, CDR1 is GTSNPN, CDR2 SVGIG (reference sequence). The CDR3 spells CSLEGGWGTGGYTEAFF. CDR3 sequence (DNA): TGTTCGCTGGAGGGGGGATGGGGGACAGGGGGATATACTGAAGCTTTCTTT.

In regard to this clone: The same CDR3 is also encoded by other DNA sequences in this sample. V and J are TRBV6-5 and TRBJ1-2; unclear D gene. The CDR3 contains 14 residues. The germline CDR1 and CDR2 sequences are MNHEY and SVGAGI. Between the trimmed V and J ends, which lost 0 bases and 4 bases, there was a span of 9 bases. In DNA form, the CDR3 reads TGTGCCAGCAGTTACTCTGGCGGTGTCTATGGCTACACCTTC. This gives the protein CASSYSGGVYGYTF.

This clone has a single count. The CDR3 DNA reads TGCGCCAGCAGCTTCAGGGACAGGGACCTCTTCGGGCAGTACTTC. Protein sequence: CASSFRDRDLFGQYF. The V call is TRBV5-1, the J call TRBJ2-7, with 9 bases identical to TRBD1. Trimming took 2 bases from V and 9 from J; bases not matched to a gene: 12. Germline-derived CDR1 and CDR2 are SGHRS and YFSETQ. There are 15 residues in the CDR3.

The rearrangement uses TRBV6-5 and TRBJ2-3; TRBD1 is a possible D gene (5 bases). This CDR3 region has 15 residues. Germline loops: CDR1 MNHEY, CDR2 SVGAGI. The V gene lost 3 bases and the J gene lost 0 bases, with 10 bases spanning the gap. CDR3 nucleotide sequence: TGTGCCAGCAGTTATTTTCAGGGAAGCACAGATACGCAGTATTTT. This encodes CASSYFQGSTDTQYF.

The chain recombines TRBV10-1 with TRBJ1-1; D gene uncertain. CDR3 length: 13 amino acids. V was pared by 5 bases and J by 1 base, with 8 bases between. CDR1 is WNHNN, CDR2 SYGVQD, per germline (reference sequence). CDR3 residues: CASSSPGNTEAFF. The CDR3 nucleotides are TGCGCCAGCAGTTCCCCGGGGAACACTGAAGCTTTCTTT.

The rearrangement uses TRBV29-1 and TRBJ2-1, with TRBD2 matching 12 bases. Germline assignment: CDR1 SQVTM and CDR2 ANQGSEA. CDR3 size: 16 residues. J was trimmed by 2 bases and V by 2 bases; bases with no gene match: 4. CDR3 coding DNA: TGCAGCGTTGAACTGACTAGCGGGAGTCCCTACAATGAGCAGTTCTTC. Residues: CSVELTSGSPYNEQFF.

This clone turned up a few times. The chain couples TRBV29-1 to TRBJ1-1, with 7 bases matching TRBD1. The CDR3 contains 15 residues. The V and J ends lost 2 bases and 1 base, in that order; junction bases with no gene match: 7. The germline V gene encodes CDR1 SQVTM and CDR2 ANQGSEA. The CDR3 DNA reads TGCAGCGTTGAACCGACAGGGTCAAGGAACACTGAAGCTTTCTTT. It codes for CSVEPTGSRNTEAFF.

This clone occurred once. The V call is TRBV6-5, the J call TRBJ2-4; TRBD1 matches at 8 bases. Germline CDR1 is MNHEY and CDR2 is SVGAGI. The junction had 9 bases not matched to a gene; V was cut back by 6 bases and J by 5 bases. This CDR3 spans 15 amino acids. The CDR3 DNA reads TGTGCCAGCAGACCGACAGGGGTCAGGGAAAACATTCAGTACTTC. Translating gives CASRPTGVRENIQYF.

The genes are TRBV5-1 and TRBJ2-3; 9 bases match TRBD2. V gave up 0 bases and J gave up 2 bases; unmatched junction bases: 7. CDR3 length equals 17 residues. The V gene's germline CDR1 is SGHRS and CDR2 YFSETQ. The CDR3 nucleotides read TGCGCCAGCAGCTTGGGGCTAGCGGGATACGACACAGATACGCAGTATTTT. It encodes CASSLGLAGYDTDTQYF.

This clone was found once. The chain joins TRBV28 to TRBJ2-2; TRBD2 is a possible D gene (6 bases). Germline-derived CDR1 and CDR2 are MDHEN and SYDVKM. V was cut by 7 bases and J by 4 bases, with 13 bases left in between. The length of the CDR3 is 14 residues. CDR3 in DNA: TGTGCCAGCATTGAGACGGGAGTCACCGGGGAGCTGTTTTTT. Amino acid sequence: CASIETGVTGELFF.

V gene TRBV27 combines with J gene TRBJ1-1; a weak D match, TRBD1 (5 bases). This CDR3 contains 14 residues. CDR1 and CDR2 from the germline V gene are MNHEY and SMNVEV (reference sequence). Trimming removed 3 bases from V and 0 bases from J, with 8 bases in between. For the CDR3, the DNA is TGTGCCAGCAGTTTCGGGGGAGTGAACACTGAAGCTTTCTTT. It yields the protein CASSFGGVNTEAFF.

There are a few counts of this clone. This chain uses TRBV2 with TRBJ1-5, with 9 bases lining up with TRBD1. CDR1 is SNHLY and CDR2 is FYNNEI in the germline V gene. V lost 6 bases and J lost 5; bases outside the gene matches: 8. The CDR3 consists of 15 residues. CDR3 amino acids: CASSTDRGGYQPQHF. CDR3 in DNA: TGTGCCAGCAGCACGGACAGGGGAGGGTATCAGCCCCAGCATTTT.

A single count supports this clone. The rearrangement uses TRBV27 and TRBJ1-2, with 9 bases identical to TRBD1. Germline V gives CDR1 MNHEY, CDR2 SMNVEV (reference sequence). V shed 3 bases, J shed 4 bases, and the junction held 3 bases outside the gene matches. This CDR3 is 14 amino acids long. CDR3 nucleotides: TGTGCCAGCAGTTTTTCGACAGGGGGCTATGGCTACACCTTC. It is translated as CASSFSTGGYGYTF.

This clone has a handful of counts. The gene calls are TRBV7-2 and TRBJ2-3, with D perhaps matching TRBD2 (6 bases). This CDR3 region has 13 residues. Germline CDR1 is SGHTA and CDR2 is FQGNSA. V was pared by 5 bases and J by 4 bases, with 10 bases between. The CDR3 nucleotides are TGTGCCAGCAGCCCCGGACTATCAGATACGCAGTATTTT. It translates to CASSPGLSDTQYF.

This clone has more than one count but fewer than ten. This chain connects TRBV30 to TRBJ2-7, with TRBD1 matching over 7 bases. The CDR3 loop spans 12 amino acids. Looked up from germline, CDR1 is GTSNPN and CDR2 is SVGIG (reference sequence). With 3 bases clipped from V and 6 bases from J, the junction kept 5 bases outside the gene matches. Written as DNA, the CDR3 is TGTGCCTGGAGCGCCGACAGGGCCGAGCAGTACTTC. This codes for CAWSADRAEQYF.

The chain's CDR3 is CASSEVVSADNEQFF. For the CDR3, the DNA is TGTGCCAGCAGTGAAGTCGTCAGTGCAGACAATGAGCAGTTCTTC. The chain carries TRBV2 and TRBJ2-1; no firm D call. The CDR3 spans 15 residues. In germline, CDR1 is SNHLY, CDR2 FYNNEI. The V gene lost 1 base and the J gene lost 5 bases, with 12 bases spanning the gap.

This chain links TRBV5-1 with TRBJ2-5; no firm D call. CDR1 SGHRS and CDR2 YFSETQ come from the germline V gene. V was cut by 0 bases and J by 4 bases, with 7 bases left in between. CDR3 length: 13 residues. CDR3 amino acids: CASSLGSTETQYF. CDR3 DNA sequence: TGCGCCAGCAGCTTGGGCAGTACAGAGACCCAGTACTTC.

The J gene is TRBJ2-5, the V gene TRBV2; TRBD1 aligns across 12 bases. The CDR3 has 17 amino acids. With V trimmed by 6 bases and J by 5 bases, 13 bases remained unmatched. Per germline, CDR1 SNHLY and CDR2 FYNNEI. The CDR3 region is CASSPLPMGQGAETQYF. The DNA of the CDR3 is TGTGCCAGCAGCCCCCTACCCATGGGACAGGGGGCCGAGACCCAGTACTTC.

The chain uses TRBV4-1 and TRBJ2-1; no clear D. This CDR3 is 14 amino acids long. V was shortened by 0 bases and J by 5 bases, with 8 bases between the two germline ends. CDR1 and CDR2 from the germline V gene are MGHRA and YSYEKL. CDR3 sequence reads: CASSQDNSHNEQFF. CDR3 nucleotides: TGCGCCAGCAGCCAAGATAATTCTCACAATGAGCAGTTCTTC.

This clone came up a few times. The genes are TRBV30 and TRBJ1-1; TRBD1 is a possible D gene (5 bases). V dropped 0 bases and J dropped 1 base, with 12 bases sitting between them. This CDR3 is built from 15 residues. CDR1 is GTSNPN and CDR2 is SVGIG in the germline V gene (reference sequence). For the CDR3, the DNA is TGTGCCTGGAGTGTACTGGGACTCGAGAACACTGAAGCTTTCTTT. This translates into CAWSVLGLENTEAFF.

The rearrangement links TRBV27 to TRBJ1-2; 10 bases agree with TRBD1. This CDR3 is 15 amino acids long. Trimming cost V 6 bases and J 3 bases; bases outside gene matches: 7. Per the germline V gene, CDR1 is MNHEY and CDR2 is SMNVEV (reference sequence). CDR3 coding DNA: TGTGCCAGCAGGTTACTCGGGACAGGGGACTATGGCTACACCTTC. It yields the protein CASRLLGTGDYGYTF.

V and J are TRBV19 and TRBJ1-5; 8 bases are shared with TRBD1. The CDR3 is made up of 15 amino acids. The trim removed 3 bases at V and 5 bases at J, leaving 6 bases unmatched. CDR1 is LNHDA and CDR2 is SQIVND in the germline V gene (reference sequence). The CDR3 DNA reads TGTGCCAGTAGTATCGACGACAGGGGTTATCAGCCCCAGCATTTT. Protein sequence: CASSIDDRGYQPQHF. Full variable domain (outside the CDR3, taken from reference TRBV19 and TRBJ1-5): DGGITQSPKYLFRKEGQNVTLSCEQNLNHDAMYWYRQDPGQGLRLIYYSQIVNDFQKGDIAEGYSVSREKKESFPLTVTSAQKNPTAFYLCASSIDDRGYQPQHFGDGTRLSIL.

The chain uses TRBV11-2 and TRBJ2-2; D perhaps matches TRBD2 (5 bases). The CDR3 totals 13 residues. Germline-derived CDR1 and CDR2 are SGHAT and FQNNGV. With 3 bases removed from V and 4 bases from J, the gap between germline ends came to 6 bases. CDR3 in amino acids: CASSFGVTGELFF. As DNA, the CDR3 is TGTGCCAGCAGCTTCGGGGTCACCGGGGAGCTGTTTTTT.

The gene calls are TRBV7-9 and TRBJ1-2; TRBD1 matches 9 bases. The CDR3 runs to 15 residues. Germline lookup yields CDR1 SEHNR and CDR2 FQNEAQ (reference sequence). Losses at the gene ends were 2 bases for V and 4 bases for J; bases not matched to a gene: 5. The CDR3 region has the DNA TGTGCCAGCAGCTTACTGGGACAGGGTGTCTATGGCTACACCTTC. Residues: CASSLLGQGVYGYTF.

The CDR3 bases are TGCAGTGCTAGAGACCCGGACGGAGGCACCTTC. This translates into CSARDPDGGTF. This chain links TRBV20-1 with TRBJ1-2; D call uncertain. The CDR3 length is 11 residues. The V end was cut by 0 bases, the J end by 13 bases, with 12 bases between. Per germline, CDR1 DFQATT and CDR2 SNEGSKA (reference sequence).

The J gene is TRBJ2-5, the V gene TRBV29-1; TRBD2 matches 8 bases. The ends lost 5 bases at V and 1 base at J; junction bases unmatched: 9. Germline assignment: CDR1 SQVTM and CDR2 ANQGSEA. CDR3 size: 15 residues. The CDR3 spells CSVMDSGRGQETQYF. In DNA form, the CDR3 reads TGCAGCGTTATGGACAGCGGGAGAGGCCAAGAGACCCAGTACTTC.

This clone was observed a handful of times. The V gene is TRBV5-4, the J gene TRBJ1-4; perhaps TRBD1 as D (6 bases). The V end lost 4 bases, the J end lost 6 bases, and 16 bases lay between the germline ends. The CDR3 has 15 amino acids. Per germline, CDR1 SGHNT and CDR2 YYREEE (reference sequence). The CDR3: CASSGTGNTHEKLFF. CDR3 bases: TGTGCCAGCAGCGGAACAGGGAATACTCATGAAAAACTGTTTTTT.

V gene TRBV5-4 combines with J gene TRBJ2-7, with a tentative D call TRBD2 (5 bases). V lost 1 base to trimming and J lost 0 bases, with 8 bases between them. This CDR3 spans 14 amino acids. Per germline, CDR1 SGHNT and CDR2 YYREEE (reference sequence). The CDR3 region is CASSLSGPSYEQYF. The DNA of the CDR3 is TGTGCCAGCAGCTTGAGCGGTCCCTCCTACGAGCAGTACTTC.